The entry below gives a single T cell receptor beta chain sequence along with its context. The CDR3 has 13 amino acids. CDR1 is SGHNT, CDR2 YYREEE, per germline (reference sequence). V was clipped by 4 bases and J by 9 bases, with 16 bases between them. The sample belongs to a study of blood T cell repertoires in COVID-19. Study at large: Samples taken during acute and convalescent COVID-19 were collected in the United States, Italy and Spain. The analysed material was cDNA or gDNA that came from T cells, B-cell-depleted T cells, or PBMCs.

In the original workflow: Quantification of nucleated cells was approximated via reference gene primer amplification. Assay: immunoSEQ multiplex PCR; the TCRdb copy retains only in-frame clones and omits some. D and trimming were read from the DNA, whereas the V and J calls and clone size are those reported in that table. The repertoire includes about 35,000 clones, approximately 83% of them detected once, and approximately 3.5% sits in the top ten. This chain uses TRBV5-4 with TRBJ1-1, with a weak D call TRBD1 (6 bases). The receptor comes from a man aged 45-60 years with acute or convalescent COVID-19. The material sequenced was peripheral blood. This CDR3 reads CASSQPWGPQAFF. The CDR3 region has the DNA TGTGCCAGCAGCCAACCTTGGGGGCCTCAAGCTTTCTTT.